Each of the 2 T cell receptor beta chains below was sequenced from the same sample in a study of vaccination and CD4 T cells after COVID-19. No antigens are known for them. The study sequenced cultured CD4+ T cell DNA using the Oncomine TCR Beta short-read assay. One entry per CDR3 protein, called by TCRdb with MiXCR from the PCR reads. The profile shows just under 20,000 distinct CDR3 sequences, approximately 52% of them singletons. The treatment was: roughly ten-day PBMC culture with coronavirus spike peptide pools or control peptides (ViraFEST assay). Material: CD4+ T cells from blood, cultured in vitro. These receptor sequences come from a human donor who had recovered from COVID-19.

This clonotype came up a few times. The chain links TRBV20-1 to TRBJ1-1, with no clear D. The CDR3 covers 12 residues. Trimming took off 5 bases at V and 3 bases at J, with 10 bases between the two ends. CDR1 and CDR2 (germline): DFQATT, SNEGSKA (reference sequence). CDR3 in amino acids: CSAGKRDTEAFF. The DNA of the CDR3 is TGCAGTGCTGGGAAAAGGGACACTGAAGCTTTCTTT.

The chain has TRBV20-1 and TRBJ1-4, with TRBD1 identical over 8 bases. The CDR3 totals 14 residues. V lost 3 bases, J lost 5 bases, and 5 bases stayed unmatched. Germline CDR1 reads DFQATT; CDR2 reads SNEGSKA (reference sequence). The CDR3 loop reads CSAREQGENEKLFF. In DNA, the CDR3 is TGCAGTGCTAGGGAACAGGGGGAAAATGAAAAACTGTTTTTT.